This T cell receptor (beta chain) was found in a study of blood T cell repertoires in COVID-19. This clone is a singleton in its sample. TCRdb's copy holds only in-frame clones and misses some; the assay was immunoSEQ multiplex PCR. The data hold some 190,000 clones, with 84% observed a single time. Germline values: CDR1 MNHEY, CDR2 SVGAGI. V lost 7 bases, J lost 4 bases, and 5 bases stayed unmatched. There are 13 residues in the CDR3. Seattle cases were enrolled at active infection and followed longitudinally. This sequence was found in a woman aged 80 or over with COVID-19, enrolled during active disease. The gene calls are TRBV6-5 and TRBJ2-5; 8 positions match TRBD2. Sequencing input: peripheral blood. This chain's CDR3 is CASTETSAETQYF. As DNA, the CDR3 is TGTGCCAGCACCGAGACTAGCGCAGAGACCCAGTACTTC.